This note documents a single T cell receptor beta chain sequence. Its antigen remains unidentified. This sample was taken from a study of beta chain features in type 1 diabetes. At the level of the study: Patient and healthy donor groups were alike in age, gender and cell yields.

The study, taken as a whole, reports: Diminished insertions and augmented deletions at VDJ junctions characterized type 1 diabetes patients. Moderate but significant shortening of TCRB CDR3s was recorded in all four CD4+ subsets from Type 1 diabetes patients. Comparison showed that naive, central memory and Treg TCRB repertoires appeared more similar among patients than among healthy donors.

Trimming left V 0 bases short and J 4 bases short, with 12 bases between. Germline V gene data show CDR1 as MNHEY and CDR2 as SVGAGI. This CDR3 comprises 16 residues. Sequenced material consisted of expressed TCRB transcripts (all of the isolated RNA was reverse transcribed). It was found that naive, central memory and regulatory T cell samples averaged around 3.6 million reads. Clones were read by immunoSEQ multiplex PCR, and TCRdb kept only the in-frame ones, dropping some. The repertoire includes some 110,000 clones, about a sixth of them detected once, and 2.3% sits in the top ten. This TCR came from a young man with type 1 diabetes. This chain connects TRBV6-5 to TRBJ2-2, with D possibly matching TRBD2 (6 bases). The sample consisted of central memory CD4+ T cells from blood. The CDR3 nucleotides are TGTGCCAGCAGTTACTCGACATCCGGGGGCACCGGGGAGCTGTTTTTT. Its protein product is CASSYSTSGGTGELFF.